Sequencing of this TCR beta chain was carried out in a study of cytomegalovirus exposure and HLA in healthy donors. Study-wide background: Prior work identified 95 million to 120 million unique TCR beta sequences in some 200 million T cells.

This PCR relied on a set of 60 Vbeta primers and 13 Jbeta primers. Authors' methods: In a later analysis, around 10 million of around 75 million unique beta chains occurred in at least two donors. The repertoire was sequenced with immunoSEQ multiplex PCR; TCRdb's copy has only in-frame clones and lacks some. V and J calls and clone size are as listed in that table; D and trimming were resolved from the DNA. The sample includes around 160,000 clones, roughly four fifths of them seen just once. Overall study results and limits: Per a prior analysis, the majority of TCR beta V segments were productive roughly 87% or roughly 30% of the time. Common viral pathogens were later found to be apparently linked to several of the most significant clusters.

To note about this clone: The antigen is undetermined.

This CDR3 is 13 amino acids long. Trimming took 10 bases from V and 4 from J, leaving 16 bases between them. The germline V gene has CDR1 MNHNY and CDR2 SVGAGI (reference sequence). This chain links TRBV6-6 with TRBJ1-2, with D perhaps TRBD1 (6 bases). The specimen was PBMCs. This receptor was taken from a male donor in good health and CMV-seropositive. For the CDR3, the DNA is TGTGCCACCCAGGGGTCAGCTACCTATGGCTACACCTTC. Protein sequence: CATQGSATYGYTF.